This T cell receptor beta chain was sequenced for a study of T-cell reconstitution after alpha-beta-depleted transplantation in children. This clonotype showed up many times. This CDR3 region has 14 residues. The germline V gene has CDR1 KGHDR and CDR2 SFDVKD. J lost 5 bases, V lost 5 bases, and 5 bases had no gene match. TCRbeta library construction was performed incorporating unique molecular identifiers. TCRdb used MiXCR to reprocess the PCR reads, holding one entry per CDR3 protein. The sample has about 110,000 distinct CDR3 sequences, 5% to 8% seen once; the top ten hold approximately 23%. V and J are TRBV24-1 and TRBJ2-4, with 7 positions matching TRBD2. The sample in question was PBMCs, mostly from graft donor cells, obtained 360 days after TCRalphabeta/CD19-depleted stem cell transplant. The source of this sequence is a male patient aged 2-15 years who had a stem cell transplant for acute lymphoblastic leukemia, so the T cells may come from the graft donor. The CDR3 DNA is TGTGCCACCAGTGCGGCGGGGGATCAAAACATTCAGTACTTC. Translated: CATSAAGDQNIQYF.